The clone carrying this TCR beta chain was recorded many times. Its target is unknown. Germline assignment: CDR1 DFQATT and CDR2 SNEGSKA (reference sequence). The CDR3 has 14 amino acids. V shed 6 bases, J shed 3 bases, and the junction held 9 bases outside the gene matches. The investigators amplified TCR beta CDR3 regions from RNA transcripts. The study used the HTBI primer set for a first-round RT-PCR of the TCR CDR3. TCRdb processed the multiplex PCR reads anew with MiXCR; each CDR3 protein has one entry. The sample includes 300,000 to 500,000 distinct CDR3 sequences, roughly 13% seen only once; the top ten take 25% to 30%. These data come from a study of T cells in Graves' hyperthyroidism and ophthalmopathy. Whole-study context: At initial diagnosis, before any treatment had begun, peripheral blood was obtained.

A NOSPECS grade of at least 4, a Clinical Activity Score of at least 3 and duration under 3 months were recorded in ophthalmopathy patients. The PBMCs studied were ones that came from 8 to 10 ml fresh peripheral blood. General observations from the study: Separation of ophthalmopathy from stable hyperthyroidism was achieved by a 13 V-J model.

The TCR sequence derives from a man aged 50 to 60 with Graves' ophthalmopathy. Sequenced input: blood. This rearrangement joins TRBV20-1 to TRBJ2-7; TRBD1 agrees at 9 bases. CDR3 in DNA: TGCAGTGCAGAATGGGGACAGGGAGACTACGAGCAGTACTTC. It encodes CSAEWGQGDYEQYF.